This TCR beta chain was obtained from a study of T cell responses to AZD1222 COVID-19 vaccine. V was trimmed by 8 bases and J by 6 bases, leaving 17 bases between them. CDR3 length: 13 amino acids. Germline CDR1 MDHEN, CDR2 SYDVKM. Overall study results and limits: Two doses of AZD1222 preceded a rise in Spike-specific TCR breadth and depth.

Notes on this clone: Its antigen remains unidentified.

Assay used: immunoSEQ multiplex PCR; TCRdb lists only in-frame clones, some missing. The sample lists roughly 150,000 clones, approximately 89% seen once, with around 4.7% in the top ten. This TCR was recovered from an adult in good health. The chain carries TRBV28 and TRBJ2-7, with a tentative D call TRBD1 (6 bases). Sequencing was performed on peripheral blood, taken on day 0 of AZD1222 vaccination. CDR3 loop: CASALDTGREQYF. The CDR3 nucleotides are TGTGCCAGCGCGCTCGATACAGGGCGCGAGCAGTACTTC.